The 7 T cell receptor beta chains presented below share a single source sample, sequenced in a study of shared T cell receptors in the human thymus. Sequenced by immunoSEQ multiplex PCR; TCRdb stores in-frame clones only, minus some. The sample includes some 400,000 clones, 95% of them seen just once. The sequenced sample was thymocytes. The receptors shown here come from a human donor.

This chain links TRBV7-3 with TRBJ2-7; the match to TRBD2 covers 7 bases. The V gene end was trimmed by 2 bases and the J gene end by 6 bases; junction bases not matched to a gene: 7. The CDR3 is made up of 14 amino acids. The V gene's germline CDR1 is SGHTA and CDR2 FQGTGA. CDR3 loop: CASSLGLENSEQYF. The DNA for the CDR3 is TGTGCCAGCAGCTTAGGACTAGAGAACTCCGAGCAGTACTTC.

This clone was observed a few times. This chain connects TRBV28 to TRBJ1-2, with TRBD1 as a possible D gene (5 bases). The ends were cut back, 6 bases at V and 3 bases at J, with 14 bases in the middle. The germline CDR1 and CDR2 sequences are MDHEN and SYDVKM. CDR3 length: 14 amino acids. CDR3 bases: TGTGCCAGCAGAGGGGACTCGGGTCACTATGGCTACACCTTC. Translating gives CASRGDSGHYGYTF.

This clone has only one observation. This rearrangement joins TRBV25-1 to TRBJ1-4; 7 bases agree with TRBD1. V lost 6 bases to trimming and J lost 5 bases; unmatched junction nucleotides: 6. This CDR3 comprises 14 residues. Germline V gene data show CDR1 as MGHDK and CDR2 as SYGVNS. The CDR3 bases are TGTGCCAGCAGGCAACAGGGGTCAAATGAAAAACTGTTTTTT. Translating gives CASRQQGSNEKLFF.

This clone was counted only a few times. CDR3 nucleotides: TGTGCCAGCAGCCAGGTGACTAGCGGGACCCCTCGGGAGCAGTACTTC. Its protein is CASSQVTSGTPREQYF. V and J are TRBV7-2 and TRBJ2-7; TRBD2 matches 11 bases. The CDR3 has 16 residues. The trim removed 5 bases at V and 7 bases at J, leaving 13 bases unmatched. The germline V gene encodes CDR1 SGHTA and CDR2 FQGNSA.

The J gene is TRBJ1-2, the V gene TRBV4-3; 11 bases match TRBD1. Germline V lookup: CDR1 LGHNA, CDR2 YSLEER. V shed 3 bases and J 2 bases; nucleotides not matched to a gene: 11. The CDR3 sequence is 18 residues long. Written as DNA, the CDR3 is TGCGCCAGCAGCCACTTCACGGACAGGGGGCAATCAAACTATGGCTACACCTTC. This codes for CASSHFTDRGQSNYGYTF.

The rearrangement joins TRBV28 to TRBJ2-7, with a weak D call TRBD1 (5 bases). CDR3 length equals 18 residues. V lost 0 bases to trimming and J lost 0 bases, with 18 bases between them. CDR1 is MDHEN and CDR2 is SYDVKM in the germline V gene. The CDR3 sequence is CASSLCPPEQGSSYEQYF. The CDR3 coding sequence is TGTGCCAGCAGTTTATGCCCCCCCGAGCAGGGTTCCTCCTACGAGCAGTACTTC.

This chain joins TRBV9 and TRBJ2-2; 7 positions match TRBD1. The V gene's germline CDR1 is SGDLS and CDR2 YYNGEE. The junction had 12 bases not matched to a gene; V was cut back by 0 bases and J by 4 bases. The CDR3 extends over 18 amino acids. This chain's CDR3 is CASSVETGIPRGTGELFF. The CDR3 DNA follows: TGTGCCAGCAGCGTAGAGACAGGGATACCCCGAGGCACCGGGGAGCTGTTTTTT. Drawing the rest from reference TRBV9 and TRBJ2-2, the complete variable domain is DSGVTQTPKHLITATGQRVTLRCSPRSGDLSVYWYQQSLDQGLQFLIQYYNGEERAKGNILERFSAQQFPDLHSELNLSSLELGDSALYFCASSVETGIPRGTGELFFGEGSRLTVL.